These T cell receptor beta chains were read from a single sample in a study of blood T cell repertoires in COVID-19. Profiling relied on immunoSEQ multiplex PCR, and the TCRdb table lists in-frame clones only, not all of them. The sample carries approximately 200,000 clones, 86% recorded once. Sequencing was carried out using PBMCs or T cells enriched from blood (not recorded which). The receptors shown here come from a young woman who had been exposed to COVID-19. Each CDR3 is given with its conserved first and last residue. Clone sizes are given selectively: once, few, many, or a class where the clone is expanded.

size | J | V | CDR3
NA | TRBJ1-5 | TRBV19 | CATSTGTGGGQPQHF
NA | TRBJ1-6 | TRBV6-5 | CASSDQVNSPLHF
NA | TRBJ2-1 | TRBV7-6 | CASSQDRGSHNEQFF
NA | TRBJ1-5 | TRBV19 | CASSIELSNQPQHF
NA | TRBJ1-5 | TRBV3-1/TRBV3-2 | CASSQTYAGNQPQHF
NA | TRBJ1-4 | TRBV4-2 | CASSLMGGANEKLFF
NA | TRBJ2-1 | TRBV11-3 | CASSVRGGHNEQFF
NA | TRBJ1-5 | TRBV5-3 | CARSGPRGQRDQPQHF
NA | TRBJ2-7 | TRBV5-1 | CASSFLAGFSYEQYF
NA | TRBJ1-2 | TRBV2 | CASSEAPQGGGYTF
NA | TRBJ2-1 | TRBV5-4 | CASTLGGTGNNEQFF
NA | TRBJ2-7 | TRBV28 | CASSWAGQSYEQYF
NA | TRBJ2-1 | TRBV3-1/TRBV3-2 | CASSLGLAGGSLKFF
once | TRBJ2-2 | TRBV18 | CASSPRQGNTGELFF
NA | TRBJ2-3 | TRBV2 | CASSPTVASTDTQYF
once | TRBJ1-5 | TRBV9 | CASSVGSRGNQPQHF
once | TRBJ1-1 | TRBV28 | CASRTNTEAFF
NA | TRBJ2-5 | TRBV9 | CASSVAVDREGQETQYF
NA | TRBJ1-3 | TRBV12-3/TRBV12-4 | CASSSTGNTIYF
NA | TRBJ2-7 | TRBV4-1 | CASSQEGTGSPYEQYF
NA | TRBJ1-2 | TRBV6-5 | CASSYDRGWYGYTF
NA | TRBJ1-1 | TRBV5-4 | CASSQRQGNEAFF